The entry below gives a single T cell receptor beta chain sequence along with its context. Its antigen is currently unknown. This record belongs to a study of cytomegalovirus exposure and HLA in healthy donors. Study summary: One earlier analysis, a look at roughly 180 million T cells, found some 120 million unique TCR beta sequences.

Study-wide points: When analyzed later, a missense DCLRE1C variant was found to be linked to TCR beta V- and J-gene trimming. Per published accounts, TCR beta sequences correctly predicted the HLA-A and HLA-B alleles of most subjects. Investigators reported about 160 TCR beta chains as tied to cytomegalovirus.

CDR1 is SGHTA, CDR2 FQGNSA, per germline. This CDR3 has 15 amino acids. After removal of 8 bases from V and 3 bases from J, the junction contained 10 bases not matched to a gene. Amplification used 60 Vbeta primers and 13 Jbeta primers. This table comes from immunoSEQ multiplex PCR, and its TCRdb copy is limited to in-frame clones, with some not included. The sample holds about 130,000 clones, about 76% seen once. The V call is TRBV7-2, the J call TRBJ2-3; 8 nucleotides line up with TRBD1. Sequencing input: PBMCs. The receptor's source is a man aged 40-50 years in good health and CMV-seropositive. The CDR3 nucleotides read TGTGCCAGCCTCGGACAGGGCCAGAGGACAGATACGCAGTATTTT. It specifies CASLGQGQRTDTQYF.